What follows is one TCR beta chain and its context. Its antigen is unidentified. The study drew the donors from its approximately 110-subject validation cohort, separate from the roughly 700-subject first cohort. TCRdb keeps only in-frame clones here, not all; method: immunoSEQ multiplex PCR. The sample lists more than 80,000 clones; about 96% were seen once. V was pared by 0 bases and J by 6 bases, with 12 bases between. Germline V gene lookup returns CDR1 GTSNPN and CDR2 SVGIG (reference sequence). This CDR3 has 14 amino acids. This specimen comes from a study of cytomegalovirus exposure and HLA in healthy donors. Study-level results: The study designated about 160 TCR beta chains cytomegalovirus-associated.

Sequenced input: PBMCs. This clonotype was obtained from a young woman in good health and CMV-seronegative. The chain is built from TRBV30 and TRBJ2-4; TRBD2 might be the D (6 bases). The DNA for the CDR3 is TGTGCCTGGAGTGTTGGAGGGTCCTTAAACATTCAGTACTTC. This translates into CAWSVGGSLNIQYF.